This T cell receptor beta chain was obtained from a study of regulatory T cells in long-lasting Graves disease. This CDR3 has 15 amino acids. With 3 bases removed from V and 9 bases from J, the gap between germline ends came to 20 bases. Germline loops: CDR1 MNHNS, CDR2 SASEGT. General study points: Favoring TRBV28, TRBJ1-2 and TRBJ2-5 was a feature seen in persistent disease.

Arm-PCR of CDR3 regions and iRepertoire HTBI primers were the basis on which TCR beta libraries were built. Per the study methods: The samples included 60 to 65 TRBV and 14 TRBJ segments. TCRdb itself ran the multiplex PCR reads through MiXCR, one entry per CDR3 protein. TCRdb's processing, not the study's, gives the V and J calls here. The top ten clones hold 20% to 25% of a sample with about 530,000 distinct CDR3 sequences, 15% to 20% of them seen once. In regard to this clonotype: Its antigen is undetermined. This sequence may be a read error, since a much larger clone differs from it by one base.

Time point indicated: newly diagnosed GD, antithyroid drugs for less than 3 months. TCR sequences were obtained from RNA taken from PBMCs. The same sample was also studied in work on T cells in Graves' hyperthyroidism and ophthalmopathy. That work adds: The study used the HTBI primer set for a first-round RT-PCR of the TCR CDR3.

V gene TRBV6-1 combines with J gene TRBJ1-2, with a possible D match to TRBD1 (5 bases). The source was peripheral blood mononuclear cells (PBMCs), collected at new diagnosis, from a patient treated with antithyroid drugs. The origin of this receptor is a woman aged 40-65 years with Graves disease. CDR3: CASSDRRQGGGSYTF. The CDR3 DNA follows: TGTGCCAGCAGTGACAGGCGGCAGGGCGGTGGTAGCTACACCTTC.